The T cell receptor beta chain under discussion was sequenced for a study of T cell changes during pregnancy in multiple sclerosis. TCRdb's table, derived via immunoSEQ multiplex PCR, lists solely in-frame clones and lacks some. The sample has 45,000 to 60,000 clones; under 95% are singletons. V lost 2 bases to trimming and J lost 5 bases, with 12 bases between them. Germline CDR1 and CDR2: MNHEY and SVGAGI. CDR3 size: 15 residues. The chain is built from TRBV6-5 and TRBJ1-4, with D maybe TRBD1 (5 bases). The origin of this receptor is a female donor with multiple sclerosis, enrolled in a pregnancy study. The sample was CD8+ T cells from peripheral blood mononuclear cells, taken before pregnancy. The CDR3 region is CASSYNGQGNEKLFF. DNA for the CDR3: TGTGCCAGCAGTTACAATGGGCAGGGAAATGAAAAACTGTTTTTT.